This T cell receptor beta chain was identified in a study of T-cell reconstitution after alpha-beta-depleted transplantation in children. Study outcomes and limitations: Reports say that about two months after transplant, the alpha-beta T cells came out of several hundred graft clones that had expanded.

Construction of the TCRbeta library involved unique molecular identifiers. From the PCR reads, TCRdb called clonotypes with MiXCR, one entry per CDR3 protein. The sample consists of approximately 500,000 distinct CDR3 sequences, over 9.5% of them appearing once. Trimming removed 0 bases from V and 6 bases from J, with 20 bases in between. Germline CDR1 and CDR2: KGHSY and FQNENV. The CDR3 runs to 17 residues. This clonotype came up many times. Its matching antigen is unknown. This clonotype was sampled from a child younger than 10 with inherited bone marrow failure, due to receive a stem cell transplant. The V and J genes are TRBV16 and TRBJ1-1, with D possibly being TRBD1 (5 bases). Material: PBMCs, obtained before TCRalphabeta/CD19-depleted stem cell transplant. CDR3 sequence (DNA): TGTGCCAGCAGCCAATCATTCGTTGGTAGGGGCCCCTCTGAAGCTTTCTTT. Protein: CASSQSFVGRGPSEAFF.